This T cell receptor (beta chain) appears in the sequencing data of a study of shared clonotypes between healthy human individuals (dated by TCRdb to 2018 to 2020). In terms of the full investigation: The cohort comprised two women and a few men aged 18 to 49 years. Per donor, three plates each were used for CD4 naive and CD4 memory, two for CD8 naive, and one for CD8 memory. To estimate repertoire size and how much clonotype sharing occurs between individuals, the study deeply sequenced the blood TCR repertoires of a handful of healthy adults. To increase sequencing depth and limit assay-specific biases, different laboratories used diverse techniques to prepare libraries and sequence TCR repertoires. Leukapheresis yielded between about 0.9 and 8.9 billion PBMCs per donor.

CD8 naive samples were obtained by positive selection for CCR7 among CD45RO-negative cells, yielding a CD45RA+CCR7+ population from which TemRA cells were excluded. Donors were healthy HIV-negative adults with no recently reported acute infections or vaccinations. Every donor was a Caucasian adult residing in Nashville, Tennessee, USA. After blood collection by leukapheresis, PBMCs were isolated using Ficoll-Histopaque density gradient centrifugation and then cryopreserved in the vapor phase of liquid nitrogen. Purity and quantity of every magnetically sorted T cell population were checked by analytical flow cytometry. From each sorted fraction, genomic DNA was isolated and quantified by UV absorbance on a Nanodrop 2000c. Using the deep immunoSEQ assay, TCR CDR3 regions were amplified from genomic DNA by multiplex PCR. Genomic DNA extracted from each cell subset was distributed evenly over all wells of several immunoSEQ 96-well plates, and each plate served as one replicate. For sorted subsets, each replicate PCR was loaded with 200 ng genomic DNA, equivalent to some 31,000 T cell genomes. The purified libraries were quantified using a Qubit 3.0 fluorometer, sized with a Bioanalyzer 2100, and then quantified again using the KAPA Library Quantification kit. Every immunoSEQ 96-well plate was sequenced on a separate single-read 150-cycle Illumina NextSeq 550 flow cell. Regarding the original processing steps: The immunoSEQ output contained only junctional sequences without quality scores, so filtering could not match that applied to full-length reads. Sequences were annotated with PyIR, a Python wrapper for IgBLAST v1.9, using IMGT germline references to assign V/J genes and CDR3. Any read was removed if the V/J assignment was weak (E-value above 1e-6), the CDR3 was missing, or the read contained stop codons, out-of-frame junctions, or ambiguous translated residues. V3J clonotypes were defined as sequences sharing an identical inferred V gene, J gene, and CDR3 amino acid sequence. To compute the percentage overlap between repertoires, the number of shared unique clonotypes was divided by the size of the smaller repertoire. RTK rarefaction, the Chao1 estimator, and Recon v2.1 estimates of unobserved clonotypes were used to assess repertoire richness. Generation probabilities were computed with OLGA for all TCRbeta clonotypes obtained by the gDNA method from a few donors. The immuneACCESS repertoire file appears here via TCRdb, limited to in-frame rearrangements. These files lack a portion of the clones; in checked studies, under half of the deficit traces to unresolved V genes, and the cause of the others is not known. V and J calls plus clone size are reproduced from that table; the DNA served to infer D and trimming. The sample table contains millions of clones; only one count was recorded for roughly 91% of them. The ten largest clones represent 1.5% to 2% of the sample.

The investigation overall reported the following: Based on pairwise subsampling, the degree of clonotype sharing among donors was expected to be affected by sequencing depth. Because the study included a small number of donors, the genetic and exposure-history diversity represented was limited. Only blood was sampled, and tissue TCR repertoires likely differ from those in blood. Compared with non-shared clonotypes, clonotypes shared by all four sorted-subset donors had higher generation probabilities. When a few donors were compared, the shared fraction of clonotypes was about 5% for naive CD4, 3.5% to 4% for naive CD8, 2% to 2.5% for memory CD4, and 0.4% for memory CD8. Even with the large sequencing depth, rarefaction of the sorted-subset datasets indicated that sequencing was incomplete. Naive subsets generally had larger estimated clonotype richness than memory subsets did.

On this clone: The antigen it recognizes is unknown. No much larger clone is present one base from it, and per-base qualities are unavailable.

This TCR was recovered from a man aged 18 to 29 in good health. Some clones in this sample may be carry-over from other donors' samples. The sequenced sample consisted of naive CD8+ T cells from PBMCs. The cell subset or site label corresponds to: CD45RA+CCR7+.

The nucleotide sequence reads TGTGCCAGCAGCGGTTGGGATGACAAGAAGAACACTGAAGCTTTCTTT. Its protein product is CASSGWDDKKNTEAFF. The chain links TRBV13 with TRBJ1-1; the D gene identity is not certain. According to the germline V gene (reference sequence), CDR1 reads PRHDT and CDR2 reads FYEKMQ. V lost 5 bases and J lost 1 base; the stretch between them is 17 bases long. From the cysteine up to the phenylalanine, the CDR3 has a length of 16 residues. The DNA shown is the 48-base CDR3, in frame from base 1.